The rows below give T cell receptor beta chains drawn from one sample of a study of cytomegalovirus exposure and HLA in healthy donors. Here immunoSEQ multiplex PCR was the method, and the copy in TCRdb shows in-frame clones only, minus some. The profile shows around 130,000 clones, 82% of them singletons. Sample: PBMCs. These receptors all stem from a boy aged 2 to 10 in good health and CMV-seronegative. CDR3s include the opening cysteine and the closing phenylalanine or tryptophan. The order of the fields is V gene, CDR3 length, D gene, clone size, J gene, CDR3 DNA, CDR3 protein. D genes are given only for firm matches. Where a row states a size, it is once, few, many or the class of an expanded clone; other rows omit it.

TRBV5-1	17	TRBD2	few	TRBJ2-3	TGCGCCAGCAGCTCGACTAGCGGGGGGGCGAGGGCAGATACGCAGTATTTT	CASSSTSGGARADTQYF
TRBV5-1	15	NA	NA	TRBJ2-5	TGCGCCAGCAGCTTGGATGGCAGTCTTCAAGAGACCCAGTACTTC	CASSLDGSLQETQYF
TRBV7-2	15	NA	NA	TRBJ1-2	TGTGCCAGCAGCTTCCCACGGAGGCCTAACTATGGCTACACCTTC	CASSFPRRPNYGYTF
TRBV6-1	13	NA	NA	TRBJ1-1	TGTGCCAGCAGTGAGGAAAGGGGGACTGAAGCTTTCTTT	CASSEERGTEAFF
TRBV2	15	NA	few	TRBJ2-2	TGTGCCAGCCAACCGGCCGGAGCCAACACCGGGGAGCTGTTTTTT	CASQPAGANTGELFF
TRBV4-1	17	TRBD2	NA	TRBJ2-5	TGCGCCAGCAGCCAAACAGCGGGAGGGCCTGTTACCGAGACCCAGTACTTC	CASSQTAGGPVTETQYF
TRBV13	15	TRBD1	once	TRBJ2-2	TGTGCCAGCAGCTTCGGACAGGGTGGGGCCGGGGAGCTGTTTTTT	CASSFGQGGAGELFF
TRBV4-1	17	TRBD1	NA	TRBJ1-1	TGCGCCAGCAGCTTTTGGGGACAGGGGAGAGGGGACACTGAAGCTTTCTTT	CASSFWGQGRGDTEAFF
TRBV5-6	15	NA	once	TRBJ1-6	TGTGCCAGCAGCTTGGGGCAGGGAGGTAACTCACCCCTCCACTTT	CASSLGQGGNSPLHF
TRBV13	13	NA	NA	TRBJ2-3	TGTGCCAGCGGGCGGGGAGACACAGATACGCAGTATTTT	CASGRGDTDTQYF
TRBV19	12	NA	NA	TRBJ1-2	TGTGCCAGTAGTCCAGGGTCCGATGGCTACACCTTC	CASSPGSDGYTF
TRBV7-3	14	NA	once	TRBJ1-1	TGTGCCAGCAGCCCCGACAGCCATTACACTGAAGCTTTCTTT	CASSPDSHYTEAFF
TRBV4-3	20	TRBD1	NA	TRBJ1-3	TGCGCCAGCAGCCAAGTACCCCCCCGACAGGGTTGGTATTCTGGAAACACCATATATTTT	CASSQVPPRQGWYSGNTIYF
TRBV19	14	NA	NA	TRBJ2-3	TGTGCCAGTAGTATTCGGCGGTTCACAGATACGCAGTATTTT	CASSIRRFTDTQYF
TRBV9	16	TRBD2	NA	TRBJ2-1	TGTGCCAGCAGCGTAGAGCTAGCGGGACTGAACAATGAGCAGTTCTTC	CASSVELAGLNNEQFF
TRBV6-5	15	TRBD1	NA	TRBJ2-2	TGTGCCAGCAGTCCCGGGACAGGGCACACCGGGGAGCTGTTTTTT	CASSPGTGHTGELFF
TRBV28	13	NA	NA	TRBJ1-6	TGTGCCAGCAGTTTATTTACAGATTCACCCCTCCACTTT	CASSLFTDSPLHF
TRBV7-3	14	TRBD1	NA	TRBJ1-6	TGTGCCAGCAGCCACGGACAGGGTGATTCACCCCTCCACTTT	CASSHGQGDSPLHF